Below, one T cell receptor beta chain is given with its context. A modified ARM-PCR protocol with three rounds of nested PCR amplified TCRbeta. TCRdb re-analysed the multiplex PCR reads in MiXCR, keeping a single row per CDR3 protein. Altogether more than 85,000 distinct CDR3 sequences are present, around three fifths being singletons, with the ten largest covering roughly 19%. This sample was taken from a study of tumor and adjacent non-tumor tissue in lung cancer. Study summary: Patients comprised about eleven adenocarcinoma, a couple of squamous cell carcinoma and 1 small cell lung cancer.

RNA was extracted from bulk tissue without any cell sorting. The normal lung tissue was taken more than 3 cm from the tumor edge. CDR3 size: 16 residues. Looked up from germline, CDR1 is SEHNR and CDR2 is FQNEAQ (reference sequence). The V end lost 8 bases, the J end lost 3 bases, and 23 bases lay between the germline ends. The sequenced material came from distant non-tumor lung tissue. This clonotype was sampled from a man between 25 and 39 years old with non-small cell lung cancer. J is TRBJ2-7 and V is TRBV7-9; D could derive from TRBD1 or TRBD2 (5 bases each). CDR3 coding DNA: TGTGCCAGCCTTATGCCCGGGACGGTGGGCGACTACGAGCAGTACTTC. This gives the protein CASLMPGTVGDYEQYF.